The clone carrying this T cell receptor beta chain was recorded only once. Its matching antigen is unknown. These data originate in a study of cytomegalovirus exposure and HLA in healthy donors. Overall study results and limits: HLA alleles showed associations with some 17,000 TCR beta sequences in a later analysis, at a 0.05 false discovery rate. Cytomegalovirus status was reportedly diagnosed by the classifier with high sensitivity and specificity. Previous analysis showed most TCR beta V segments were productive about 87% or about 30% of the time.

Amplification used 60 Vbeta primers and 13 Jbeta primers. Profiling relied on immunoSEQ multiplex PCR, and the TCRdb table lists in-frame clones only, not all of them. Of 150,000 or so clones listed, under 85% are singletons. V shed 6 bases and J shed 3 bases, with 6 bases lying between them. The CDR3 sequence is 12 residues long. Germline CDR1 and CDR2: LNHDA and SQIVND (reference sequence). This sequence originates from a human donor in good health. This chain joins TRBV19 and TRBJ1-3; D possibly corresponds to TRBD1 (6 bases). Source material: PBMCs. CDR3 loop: CASRTGGNTIYF. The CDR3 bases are TGTGCCAGTAGGACAGGTGGAAACACCATATATTTT.